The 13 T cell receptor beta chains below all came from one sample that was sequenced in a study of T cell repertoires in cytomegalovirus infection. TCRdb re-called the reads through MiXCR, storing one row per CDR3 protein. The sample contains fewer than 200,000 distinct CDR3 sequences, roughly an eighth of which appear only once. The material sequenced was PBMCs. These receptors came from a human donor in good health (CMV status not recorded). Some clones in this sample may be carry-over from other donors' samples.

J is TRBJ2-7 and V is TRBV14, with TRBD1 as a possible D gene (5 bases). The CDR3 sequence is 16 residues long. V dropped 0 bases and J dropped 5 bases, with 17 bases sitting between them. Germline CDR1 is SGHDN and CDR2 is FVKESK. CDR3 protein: CASSQDLGLKVNEQYF. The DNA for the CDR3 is TGTGCCAGCAGCCAAGATCTGGGGCTGAAGGTGAACGAGCAGTACTTC.

The CDR3 coding sequence is TGTGCCACCAGACAAGGGTCATCTGGCGAGCAGTACTTC. It encodes CATRQGSSGEQYF. V is TRBV24-1 and J is TRBJ2-7; D is uncertain. V gave up 7 bases and J gave up 6 bases, with 15 bases separating them. This CDR3 is 13 amino acids long. Germline lookup yields CDR1 KGHDR and CDR2 SFDVKD.

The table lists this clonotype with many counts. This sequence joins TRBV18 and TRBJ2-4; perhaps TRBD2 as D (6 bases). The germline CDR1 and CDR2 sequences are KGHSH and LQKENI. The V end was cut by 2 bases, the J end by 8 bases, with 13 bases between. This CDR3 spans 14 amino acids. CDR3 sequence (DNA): TGTGCCAGCTCACCATCGCGAGGGGACTACATTCAGTACTTC. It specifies CASSPSRGDYIQYF.

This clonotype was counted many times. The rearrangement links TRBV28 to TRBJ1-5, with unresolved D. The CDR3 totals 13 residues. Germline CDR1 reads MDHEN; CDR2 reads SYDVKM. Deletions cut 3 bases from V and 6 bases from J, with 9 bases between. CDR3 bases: TGTGCCAGCAGTTTCGGCGGGGTTCAGCCCCAGCATTTT. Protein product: CASSFGGVQPQHF.

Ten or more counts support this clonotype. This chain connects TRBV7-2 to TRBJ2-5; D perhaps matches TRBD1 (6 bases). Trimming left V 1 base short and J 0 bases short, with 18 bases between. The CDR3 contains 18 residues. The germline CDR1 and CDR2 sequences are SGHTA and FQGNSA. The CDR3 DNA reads TGTGCCAGCAGCTTAGAGTCTATCCCGGGACAAGACCAAGAGACCCAGTACTTC. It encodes CASSLESIPGQDQETQYF.

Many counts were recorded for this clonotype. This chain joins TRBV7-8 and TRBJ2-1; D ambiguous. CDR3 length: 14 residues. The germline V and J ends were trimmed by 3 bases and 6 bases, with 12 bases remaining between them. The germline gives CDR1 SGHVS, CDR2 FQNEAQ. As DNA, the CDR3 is TGTGCCAGCAGCTTTGGGCCTGCCCCCAATGAGCAGTTCTTC. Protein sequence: CASSFGPAPNEQFF.

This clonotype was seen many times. The CDR3 loop is CASSLTGGPGSKFF. CDR3 DNA: TGTGCCAGCAGTTTGACGGGAGGGCCGGGGAGTAAATTCTTC. The chain recombines TRBV12-3 or TRBV12-4 with TRBJ2-1; 8 positions match TRBD2. The CDR3 is made up of 14 amino acids. The trim removed 3 bases at V and 16 bases at J, leaving 14 bases unmatched.

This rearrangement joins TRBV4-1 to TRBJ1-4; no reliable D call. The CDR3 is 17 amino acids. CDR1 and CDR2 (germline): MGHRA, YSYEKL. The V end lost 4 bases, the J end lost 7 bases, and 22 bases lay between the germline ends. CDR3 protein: CASSPTAYKLRGEKLFF. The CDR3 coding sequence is TGCGCCAGCAGCCCCACGGCCTACAAACTAAGAGGTGAAAAACTGTTTTTT.

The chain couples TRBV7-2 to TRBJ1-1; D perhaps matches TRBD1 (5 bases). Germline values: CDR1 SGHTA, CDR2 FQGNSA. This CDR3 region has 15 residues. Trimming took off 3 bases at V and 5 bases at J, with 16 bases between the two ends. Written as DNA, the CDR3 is TGTGCCAGCAGCTTCCCGCAGGGTCGGAAGACTGAAGCTTTCTTT. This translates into CASSFPQGRKTEAFF. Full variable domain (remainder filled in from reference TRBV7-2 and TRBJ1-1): GAGVSQSPSNKVTEKGKDVELRCDPISGHTALYWYRQSLGQGLEFLIYFQGNSAPDKSGLPSDRFSAERTGGSVSTLTIQRTQQEDSAVYLCASSFPQGRKTEAFFGQGTRLTVV.

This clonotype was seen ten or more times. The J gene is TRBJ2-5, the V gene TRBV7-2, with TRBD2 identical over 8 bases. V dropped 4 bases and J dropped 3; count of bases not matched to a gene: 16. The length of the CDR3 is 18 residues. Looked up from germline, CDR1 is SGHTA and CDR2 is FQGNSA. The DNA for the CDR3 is TGTGCCAGCAGCTCCCCACTTGATAGCGGGACGTTAGAAGAGACCCAGTACTTC. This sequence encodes CASSSPLDSGTLEETQYF.

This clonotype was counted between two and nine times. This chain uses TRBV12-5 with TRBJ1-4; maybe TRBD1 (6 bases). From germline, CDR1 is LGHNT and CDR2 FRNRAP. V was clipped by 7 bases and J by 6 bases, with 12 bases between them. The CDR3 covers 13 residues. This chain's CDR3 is CASAQGIDEKLFF. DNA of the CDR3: TGTGCTAGTGCTCAGGGGATCGATGAAAAACTGTTTTTT.

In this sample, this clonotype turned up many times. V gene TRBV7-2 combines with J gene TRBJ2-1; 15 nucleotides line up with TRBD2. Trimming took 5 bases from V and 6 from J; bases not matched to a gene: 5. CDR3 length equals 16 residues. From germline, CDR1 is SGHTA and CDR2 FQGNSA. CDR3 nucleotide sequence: TGTGCCAGCAGCCCCGGGACTAGCGGGAGGAGCAATGAGCAGTTCTTC. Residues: CASSPGTSGRSNEQFF. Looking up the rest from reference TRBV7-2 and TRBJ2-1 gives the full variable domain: GAGVSQSPSNKVTEKGKDVELRCDPISGHTALYWYRQSLGQGLEFLIYFQGNSAPDKSGLPSDRFSAERTGGSVSTLTIQRTQQEDSAVYLCASSPGTSGRSNEQFFGPGTRLTVL.

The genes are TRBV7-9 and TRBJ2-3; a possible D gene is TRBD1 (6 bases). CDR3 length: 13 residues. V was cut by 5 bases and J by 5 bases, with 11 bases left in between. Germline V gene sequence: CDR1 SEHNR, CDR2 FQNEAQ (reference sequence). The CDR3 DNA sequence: TGTGCCAGCAGCACAACAGGGTTAGATACGCAGTATTTT. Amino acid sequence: CASSTTGLDTQYF. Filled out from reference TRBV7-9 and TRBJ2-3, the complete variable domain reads DTGVSQNPRHKITKRGQNVTFRCDPISEHNRLYWYRQTLGQGPEFLTYFQNEAQLEKSRLLSDRFSAERPKGSFSTLEIQRTEQGDSAMYLCASSTTGLDTQYFGPGTRLTVL.